Sequencing of this T cell receptor (beta chain) was carried out in a study of response to subunit inactivated influenza vaccine. The study's findings and limits: Few new T cells, the authors suggested, are recruited by each seasonal influenza vaccination.

Germline values: CDR1 LGHNA, CDR2 YSLEER. The CDR3 runs 15 residues. V was cut by 0 bases and J by 1 base, with 8 bases left in between. This clonotype was observed a handful of times. The antigen is unknown. MiXCR was run by TCRdb on the RT-PCR reads, yielding one entry per CDR3 protein. There are 500,000 or so distinct CDR3 sequences in the sample; 15% to 20% occur only once, and 2.5% to 3.5% lies in the top ten. The sample in question was CD4+ T cells sorted from PBMCs, obtained approximately 25 months after vaccination. The receptor was isolated from a man aged 50 to 69 who received an inactivated influenza vaccine. The V and J genes are TRBV4-3 and TRBJ2-3; D possibly corresponds to TRBD1 (6 bases). Written as DNA, the CDR3 is TGCGCCAGCAGCCAAGACAGGGGTCGCACAGATACGCAGTATTTT. It yields the protein CASSQDRGRTDTQYF.